The clone carrying this T cell receptor (beta chain) was detected many times. The CDR3 consists of 15 residues. CDR1 is SEHNR and CDR2 is FQNEAQ in the germline V gene (reference sequence). V lost 5 bases to trimming and J lost 3 bases; unmatched junction nucleotides: 7. This record comes from a study of T-cell reconstitution after alpha-beta-depleted transplantation in children. Unique molecular identifiers tagged the TCRbeta library. MiXCR, run by TCRdb on the PCR reads, gives a single entry per CDR3 protein. The data contain around 360,000 distinct CDR3 sequences, about a tenth of them singletons. The TCR was taken from a human donor who donated a stem cell graft to a child with acute lymphoblastic leukemia. Material: PBMCs from the stem cell graft donor, obtained from the stem cell graft. The chain is built from TRBV7-9 and TRBJ2-3, with TRBD2 matching 8 bases. The CDR3 sequence is CASSAPGLVTDTQYF. The CDR3 nucleotides read TGTGCCAGCAGCGCTCCGGGACTAGTTACAGATACGCAGTATTTT.